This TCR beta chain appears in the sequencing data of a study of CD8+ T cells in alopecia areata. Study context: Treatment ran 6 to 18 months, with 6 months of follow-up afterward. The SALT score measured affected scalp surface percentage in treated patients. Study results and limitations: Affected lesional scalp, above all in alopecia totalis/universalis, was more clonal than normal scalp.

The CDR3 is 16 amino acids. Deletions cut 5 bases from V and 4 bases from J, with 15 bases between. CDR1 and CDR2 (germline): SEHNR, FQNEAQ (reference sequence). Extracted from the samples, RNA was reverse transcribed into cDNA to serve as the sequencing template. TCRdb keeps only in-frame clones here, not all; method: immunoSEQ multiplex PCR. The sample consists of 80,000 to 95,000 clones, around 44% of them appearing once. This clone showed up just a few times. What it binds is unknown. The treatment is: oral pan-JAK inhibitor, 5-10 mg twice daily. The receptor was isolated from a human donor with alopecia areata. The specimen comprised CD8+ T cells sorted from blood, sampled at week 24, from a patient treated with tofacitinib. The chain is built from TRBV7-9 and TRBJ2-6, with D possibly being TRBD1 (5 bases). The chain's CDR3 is CASSKTAGSGANVLTF. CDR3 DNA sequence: TGTGCCAGCAGCAAGACAGCCGGGTCGGGGGCCAACGTCCTGACTTTC.